This T cell receptor beta chain derives from a study of beta chain features in type 1 diabetes. The study's findings and limits: Any HLA type influence on TCRB rearrangement was left unresolved here.

V dropped 7 bases and J dropped 8 bases, with 20 bases sitting between them. Germline V gives CDR1 SGHAT, CDR2 FQDESV (reference sequence). The CDR3 covers 14 residues. Investigators reverse transcribed all isolated RNA, so they sequenced expressed TCRB transcripts. Clones were read by immunoSEQ multiplex PCR, and TCRdb kept only the in-frame ones, dropping some. Found here are 430,000 or so clones, over 10% of them singletons; the top ten hold over 0.04%. This clone was seen only a few times. Its antigen is currently unknown. Sequencing was done on a sample of naive CD4+ T cells from blood. The chain combines TRBV11-1 with TRBJ1-2; D is ambiguous. This clonotype originated in a woman aged 18-30 years in good health. The CDR3: CASTQVGGRSGYTF. CDR3 DNA sequence: TGTGCCAGCACTCAAGTGGGAGGGAGGAGCGGCTACACCTTC.